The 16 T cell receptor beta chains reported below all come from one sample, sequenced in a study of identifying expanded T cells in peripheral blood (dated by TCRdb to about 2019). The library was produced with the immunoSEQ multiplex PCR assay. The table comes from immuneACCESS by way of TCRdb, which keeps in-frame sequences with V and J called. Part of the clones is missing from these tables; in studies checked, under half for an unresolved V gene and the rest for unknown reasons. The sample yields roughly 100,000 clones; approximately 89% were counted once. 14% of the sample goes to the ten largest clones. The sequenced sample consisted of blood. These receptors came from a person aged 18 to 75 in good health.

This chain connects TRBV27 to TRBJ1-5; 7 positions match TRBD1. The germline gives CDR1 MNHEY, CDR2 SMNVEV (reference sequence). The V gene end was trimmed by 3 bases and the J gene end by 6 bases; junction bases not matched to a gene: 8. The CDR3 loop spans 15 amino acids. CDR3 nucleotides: TGTGCCAGCAGTTTTTACAGGGGTAAAGGTCAGCCCCAGCATTTT. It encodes CASSFYRGKGQPQHF.

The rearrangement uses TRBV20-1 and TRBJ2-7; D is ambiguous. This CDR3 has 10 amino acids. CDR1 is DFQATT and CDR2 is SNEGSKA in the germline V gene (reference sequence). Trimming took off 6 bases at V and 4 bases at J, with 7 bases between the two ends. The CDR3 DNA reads TGCAGTGCCCCCGATTACGAGCAGTACTTC. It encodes CSAPDYEQYF.

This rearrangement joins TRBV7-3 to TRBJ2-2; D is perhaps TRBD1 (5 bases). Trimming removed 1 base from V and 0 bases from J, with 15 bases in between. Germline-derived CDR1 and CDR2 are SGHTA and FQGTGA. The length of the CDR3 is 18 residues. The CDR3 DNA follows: TGTGCCAGCAGCTTAATGGGGCGATTGGGCACGAACACCGGGGAGCTGTTTTTT. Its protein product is CASSLMGRLGTNTGELFF.

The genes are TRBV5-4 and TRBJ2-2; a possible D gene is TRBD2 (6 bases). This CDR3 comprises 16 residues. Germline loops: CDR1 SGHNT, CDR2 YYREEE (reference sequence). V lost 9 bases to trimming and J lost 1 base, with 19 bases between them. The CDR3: CATTRGGSQNTGELFF. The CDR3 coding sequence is TGTGCCACAACGAGAGGAGGGAGTCAGAACACCGGGGAGCTGTTTTTT.

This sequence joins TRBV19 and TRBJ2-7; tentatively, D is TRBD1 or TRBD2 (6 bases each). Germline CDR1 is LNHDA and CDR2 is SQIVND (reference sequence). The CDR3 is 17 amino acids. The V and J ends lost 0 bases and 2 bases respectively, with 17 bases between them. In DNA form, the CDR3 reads TGTGCCAGTAGTATAGATGGTCGAACGGGGGCGGCCTACGAGCAGTACTTC. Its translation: CASSIDGRTGAAYEQYF.

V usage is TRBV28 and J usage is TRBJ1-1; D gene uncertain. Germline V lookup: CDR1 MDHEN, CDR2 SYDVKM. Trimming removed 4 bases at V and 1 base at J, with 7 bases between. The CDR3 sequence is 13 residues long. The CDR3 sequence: CASSWERNTEAFF. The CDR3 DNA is TGTGCCAGCAGTTGGGAGAGGAACACTGAAGCTTTCTTT.

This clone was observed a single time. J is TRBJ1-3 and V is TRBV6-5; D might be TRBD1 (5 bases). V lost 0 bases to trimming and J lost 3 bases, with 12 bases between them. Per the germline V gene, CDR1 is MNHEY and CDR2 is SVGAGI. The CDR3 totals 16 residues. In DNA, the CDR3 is TGTGCCAGCAGTTACTCGAACCAGGGTGGTGGAAACACCATATATTTT. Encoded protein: CASSYSNQGGGNTIYF.

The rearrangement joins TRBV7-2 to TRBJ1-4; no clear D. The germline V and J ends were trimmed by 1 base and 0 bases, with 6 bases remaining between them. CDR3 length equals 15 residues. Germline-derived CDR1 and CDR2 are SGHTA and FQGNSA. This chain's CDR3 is CASSLELATNEKLFF. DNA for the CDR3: TGTGCCAGCAGCTTAGAACTGGCAACTAATGAAAAACTGTTTTTT.

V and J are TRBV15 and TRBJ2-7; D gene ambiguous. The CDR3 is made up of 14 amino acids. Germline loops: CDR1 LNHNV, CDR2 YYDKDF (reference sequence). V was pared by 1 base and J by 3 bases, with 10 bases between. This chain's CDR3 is CATSRVGLNYEQYF. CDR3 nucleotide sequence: TGTGCCACCAGCAGAGTGGGCTTGAACTACGAGCAGTACTTC.

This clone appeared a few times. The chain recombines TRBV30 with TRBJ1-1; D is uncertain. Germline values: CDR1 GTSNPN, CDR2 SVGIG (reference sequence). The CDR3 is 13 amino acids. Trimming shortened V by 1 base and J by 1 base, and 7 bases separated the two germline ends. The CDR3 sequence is CAWSATENTEAFF. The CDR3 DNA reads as TGTGCCTGGAGTGCGACGGAGAACACTGAAGCTTTCTTT. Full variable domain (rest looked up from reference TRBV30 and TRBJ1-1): SQTIHQWPATLVQPVGSPLSLECTVEGTSNPNLYWYRQAAGRGLQLLFYSVGIGQISSEVPQNLSASRPQDRQFILSSKKLLLSDSGFYLCAWSATENTEAFFGQGTRLTVV.

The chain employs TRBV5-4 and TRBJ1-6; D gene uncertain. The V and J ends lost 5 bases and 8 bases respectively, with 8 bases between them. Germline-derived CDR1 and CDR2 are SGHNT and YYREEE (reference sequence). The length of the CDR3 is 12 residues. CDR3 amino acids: CASRLTDSPLHF. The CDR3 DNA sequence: TGTGCCAGCAGACTGACCGATTCACCCCTCCACTTT.

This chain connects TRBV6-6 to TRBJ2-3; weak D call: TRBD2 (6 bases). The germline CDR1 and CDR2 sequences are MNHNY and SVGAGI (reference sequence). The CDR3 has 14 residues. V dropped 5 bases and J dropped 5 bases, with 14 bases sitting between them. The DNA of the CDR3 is TGTGCCAGCAGTCAAGACGGGACTGAAGATACGCAGTATTTT. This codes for CASSQDGTEDTQYF.

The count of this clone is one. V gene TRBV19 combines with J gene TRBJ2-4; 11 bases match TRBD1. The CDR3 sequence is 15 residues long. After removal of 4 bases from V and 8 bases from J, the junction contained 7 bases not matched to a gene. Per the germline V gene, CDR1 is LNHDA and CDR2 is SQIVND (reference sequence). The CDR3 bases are TGTGCCAGTAGTACCTTCGGACAGGGGGCGTACATTCAGTACTTC. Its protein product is CASSTFGQGAYIQYF.

The CDR3 spells CASSGFKGDEQFF. In DNA form, the CDR3 reads TGTGCCAGCTCAGGGTTCAAAGGGGATGAGCAGTTCTTC. This chain uses TRBV18 with TRBJ2-1; the D gene is possibly TRBD1 (5 bases). The CDR3 totals 13 residues. Germline lookup yields CDR1 KGHSH and CDR2 LQKENI. Trimming left V 5 bases short and J 8 bases short, with 13 bases between.

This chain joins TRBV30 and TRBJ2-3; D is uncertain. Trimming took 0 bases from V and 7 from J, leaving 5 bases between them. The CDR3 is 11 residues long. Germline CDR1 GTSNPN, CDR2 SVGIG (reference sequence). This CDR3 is CAWSVRNTQYF. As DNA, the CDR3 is TGTGCCTGGAGTGTAAGAAATACGCAGTATTTT.

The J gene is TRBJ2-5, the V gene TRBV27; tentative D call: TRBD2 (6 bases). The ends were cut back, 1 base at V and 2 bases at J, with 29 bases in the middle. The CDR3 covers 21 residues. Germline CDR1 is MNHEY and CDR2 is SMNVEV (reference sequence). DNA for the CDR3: TGTGCCAGCAGTTTATTCACGCGGCGGGGAGAAAAAATAACTACGCAAGAGACCCAGTACTTC. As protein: CASSLFTRRGEKITTQETQYF.